Below, one T cell receptor (beta chain) is given with its context. The sample originates from a study of blood T cell repertoires in COVID-19. The overall study: The United States, Italy and Spain were the sources of the acute and convalescent COVID-19 samples. The analysed material was cDNA or gDNA that came from T cells, B-cell-depleted T cells, or PBMCs.

The CDR3 has 16 residues. Looked up from germline, CDR1 is SGHAT and CDR2 is FQNNGV. V lost 1 base to trimming and J lost 5 bases; unmatched junction nucleotides: 8. How the authors handled the data: Using reference gene primer amplification, nucleated cell counts were estimated. Generated by immunoSEQ multiplex PCR, the TCRdb table keeps only in-frame clones and is missing some. The V and J calls and clone size were taken over from that table, and D and trimming were inferred from the DNA. The repertoire holds about 200,000 clones, with roughly nine tenths as singletons. Sequencing input: peripheral blood. V is TRBV11-2 and J is TRBJ2-7, with 10 bases matching TRBD1. This TCR came from a woman aged 50 to 65 with acute or convalescent COVID-19. This CDR3 reads CASSLGTWTGGDEQYF. Written as DNA, the CDR3 is TGTGCCAGCAGCTTAGGGACCTGGACAGGGGGAGACGAGCAGTACTTC.